The rows below give T cell receptor beta chains drawn from one sample of a study of T-cell memory formation after mild COVID-19. TCRdb called the 5' RACE reads again in MiXCR, with one record for every CDR3 protein. The table lists just under 350,000 distinct CDR3 sequences, 10% to 15% of them singletons. Sequencing input: PBMCs or a T cell subset sorted from them (not recorded which). These receptors came from a man between 18 and 29 years old who had mild COVID-19 (a few samples of this study predate the infection). Cell type and time point are not known. Both conserved end residues are part of each CDR3. D genes are given only for firm matches. A clone size is listed for some rows: how often the clone was seen (once, few, many), or a class if it is expanded.

V gene	D gene	CDR3 length	J gene	clone size	CDR3 DNA	CDR3 protein
TRBV20-1	-	14	TRBJ2-1	few	TGCAGTGCTAGAGGCGGCAGTTCCTACAATGAGCAGTTCTTC	CSARGGSSYNEQFF
TRBV7-6	-	15	TRBJ2-1	-	TGTGCCAGCAGCTTTGGTACAGAGTTTAACAATGAGCAGTTCTTC	CASSFGTEFNNEQFF
TRBV29-1	TRBD2	14	TRBJ2-1	few	TGCAGCGTTGAGTCTAGCGGGGCCTACAATGAGCAGTTCTTC	CSVESSGAYNEQFF
TRBV12-3/TRBV12-4	-	14	TRBJ2-7	-	TGTGCCAGCAGTTTTGGGCAGGGGATCCACGAGCAGTACTTC	CASSFGQGIHEQYF
TRBV6-5	-	14	TRBJ1-1	few	TGTGCCAGCAGCCCGACAGGATACAACACTGAAGCTTTCTTT	CASSPTGYNTEAFF
TRBV9	-	14	TRBJ1-3	few	TGTGCCAGCGCTCCGGGGAGGTCTGGAAACACCATATATTTT	CASAPGRSGNTIYF
TRBV12-3/TRBV12-4	TRBD1	16	TRBJ2-7	-	TGTGCCAGCAGTTTCGGGGGGCCCGACAGGGGGGCCGAGCAGTACTTC	CASSFGGPDRGAEQYF
TRBV12-3/TRBV12-4	TRBD2	15	TRBJ2-3	many	TGTGCCAGCAGTCGACTAGCGGGGGCCACAGATACGCAGTATTTT	CASSRLAGATDTQYF
TRBV6-6	-	15	TRBJ2-3	few	TGTGCCAGCAGTTACGAGGGGGGGCGCGCAGATACGCAGTATTTT	CASSYEGGRADTQYF
TRBV4-3	-	12	TRBJ2-7	few	TGCGCCAGCAGCCAAGGCGTCAACGGGCAGTACTTC	CASSQGVNGQYF
TRBV5-1	TRBD1	15	TRBJ2-1	many	TGCGCCAGCAGCTTTTCGGGACAGGGGACGAGTGAGCAGTTCTTC	CASSFSGQGTSEQFF
TRBV7-9	-	14	TRBJ2-7	few	TGTGCCAGCAGCTCCACGGGCCTCCGGTACGAGCAGTACTTC	CASSSTGLRYEQYF
TRBV28	TRBD1	14	TRBJ1-4	many	TGTGCCAGCAGCCCCGGGACAGGGGTGGAAAAACTGTTTTTT	CASSPGTGVEKLFF
TRBV4-3	TRBD2	14	TRBJ2-5	few	TGCGCCAGCAGCCAAGAGGCTAGCGGAGAGACCCAGTACTTC	CASSQEASGETQYF
TRBV5-4	-	12	TRBJ2-5	-	TGTGCCAGCAACCCGAGGGGAGAGACCCAGTACTTC	CASNPRGETQYF
TRBV6-6	TRBD1	15	TRBJ1-5	-	TGTGCCAGCAGTTATGAGGGGGCGCTCGGACAGCCCCAGCATTTT	CASSYEGALGQPQHF
TRBV6-5	TRBD1	13	TRBJ1-4	few	TGTGCCAGCAAGGCAGGGGGCTTGGAAAAACTGTTTTTT	CASKAGGLEKLFF
TRBV5-1	-	14	TRBJ2-1	few	TGCGCCAGCACGACGGGGACAAACAACAATGAGCAGTTCTTC	CASTTGTNNNEQFF
TRBV6-2/TRBV6-3	-	9	TRBJ1-5	few	TGTGCCATGAAACGGAACCAGCATTTT	CAMKRNQHF
TRBV7-8	TRBD2	20	TRBJ2-3	-	TGTGCCAGCAGCTTACCCCTACTAGCGGGGGGGCCCACGATCACAGATACGCAGTATTTT	CASSLPLLAGGPTITDTQYF
TRBV7-9	-	18	TRBJ1-4	-	TGTGCCAGCAGCTTATCACGGACATTCCCTGCAACTAATGAAAAACTGTTTTTT	CASSLSRTFPATNEKLFF
TRBV7-3	-	11	TRBJ1-1	-	TGTGCTAGGGGGAGAGGGACTGAAGCTTTCTTT	CARGRGTEAFF
TRBV4-1	-	13	TRBJ1-4	-	TGCGCCAGCAGCGTCCGCCAGGGGGAAAAACTGTTTTTT	CASSVRQGEKLFF
TRBV10-3	-	13	TRBJ1-2	-	TGTGCCATCAGTGACCAGGGTAACTATGGCTACACCTTC	CAISDQGNYGYTF
TRBV10-2	-	11	TRBJ2-7	few	TGCGCCAGCACTCAGGGCTACGAGCAGTACTTC	CASTQGYEQYF
TRBV5-5	-	15	TRBJ2-2	few	TGTGCCAGCAGCTTGGGACCGCAGAACACCGGGGAGCTGTTTTTT	CASSLGPQNTGELFF
TRBV25-1	TRBD2	18	TRBJ2-3	-	TGTGCCAGCAGTGAATGCGGACTAGCGGGGTCTAGCACAGATACGCAGTATTTT	CASSECGLAGSSTDTQYF
TRBV12-3/TRBV12-4	TRBD1	13	TRBJ1-1	few	TGTGCCAGCAGGCTACAGGGGTACACTGAAGCTTTCTTT	CASRLQGYTEAFF
TRBV12-3/TRBV12-4	-	15	TRBJ2-6	few	TGTGCCAGCAGCCCAGGGTACTCTGGGGCCAACGTCCTGACTTTC	CASSPGYSGANVLTF
TRBV25-1	-	14	TRBJ2-7	-	TGTGCCAGCAGTGACATAACGGACGGATACGAGCAGTACTTC	CASSDITDGYEQYF
TRBV24-1	TRBD2	13	TRBJ2-5	-	TGTGCCACCAGTGTTCACGGGAGGGAGACCCAGTACTTC	CATSVHGRETQYF
TRBV28	-	16	TRBJ2-1	-	TGTGCCAGCAGTTCCACAACCGGACAGTACCACAATGAGCAGTTCTTC	CASSSTTGQYHNEQFF
TRBV19	-	12	TRBJ1-5	many	TGTGCCAGTAGTATGGGTAATCAGCCCCAGCATTTT	CASSMGNQPQHF
TRBV20-1	-	12	TRBJ2-7	-	TGCAGTGCTAGCGGTTCAGGGACGGAGCAGTACTTC	CSASGSGTEQYF
TRBV6-1	-	17	TRBJ1-5	few	TGTGCCAGCAGTGACCAGGCCGGTACTAATAGCAATCAGCCCCAGCATTTT	CASSDQAGTNSNQPQHF
TRBV20-1	-	14	TRBJ2-3	many	TGCAGTGCTAGAATTGGGTCTATCGGCGGTACGCAGTATTTT	CSARIGSIGGTQYF
TRBV2	TRBD1	14	TRBJ2-7	many	TGTGCCGCCCTGGTGGGGGACAGGGTAGACGAGCAGTACTTC	CAALVGDRVDEQYF
TRBV7-6	-	12	TRBJ1-3	-	TGTGCCAGCAGCTTAGGTCCTAACACCATATATTTT	CASSLGPNTIYF
TRBV6-2/TRBV6-3	TRBD1	15	TRBJ1-1	-	TGTGCCAGCAGAGAAAAACAGGGGCGAAGAACTGAAGCTTTCTTT	CASREKQGRRTEAFF
TRBV29-1	TRBD1	11	TRBJ1-1	-	TGCAGCGTTGGGGACAGGTCTGAAGCTTTCTTT	CSVGDRSEAFF
TRBV2	TRBD2	12	TRBJ2-1	-	TGTGCCAGCAGTGGGGAGGGATATGAGCAGTTCTTC	CASSGEGYEQFF
TRBV7-2	TRBD2	16	TRBJ2-5	few	TGTGCCAGCAGCCCAAGAGGGACTAGCGTCGGAAAGACCCAGTACTTC	CASSPRGTSVGKTQYF
TRBV5-1	-	14	TRBJ1-2	many	TGCGCCAGCAGCTTGGAATCCCCTAACTATGGCTACACCTTC	CASSLESPNYGYTF
TRBV29-1	-	10	TRBJ1-1	few	TGCAGCGCCAGAGACACTGAAGCTTTCTTT	CSARDTEAFF
TRBV7-2	-	15	TRBJ2-7	-	TGTGCCAGCAGCTCGAACCCGGGACCCGATTACGAGCAGTACTTC	CASSSNPGPDYEQYF
TRBV7-2	-	15	TRBJ1-5	-	TGTGCCAGCAGCTTAGCCCCCCCCAGGGATCAGCCCCAGCATTTT	CASSLAPPRDQPQHF
TRBV27	-	14	TRBJ1-1	-	TGTGCCAGCAGTTTCGGGGTGGGGAACACTGAAGCTTTCTTT	CASSFGVGNTEAFF
TRBV6-2/TRBV6-3	TRBD1	15	TRBJ2-5	-	TGTGCCAGCAGTTACTCGAGGGGACAGCAAGAGACCCAGTACTTC	CASSYSRGQQETQYF
TRBV5-1	-	15	TRBJ2-1	-	TGCGCCAGCAGCTTGGACGGAGCCTACTACAATGAGCAGTTCTTC	CASSLDGAYYNEQFF
TRBV7-3	-	13	TRBJ2-2	many	TGTGCCAGCAGCTCGGGGAACACCGGGGAGCTGTTTTTT	CASSSGNTGELFF
TRBV7-9	TRBD1	13	TRBJ1-2	many	TGTGCCAGCAGCCCGGACAGGTACTATGGCTACACCTTC	CASSPDRYYGYTF
TRBV19	-	13	TRBJ1-1	many	TGTGCCAGTAGTTACGCAGGAGGCACTGAAGCTTTCTTT	CASSYAGGTEAFF
TRBV7-2	TRBD2	15	TRBJ2-2	-	TGTGCCAGCAGCTTAGTAGCGGGGCTCCCCGGGGAGCTGTTTTTT	CASSLVAGLPGELFF
TRBV7-2	TRBD1	14	TRBJ1-4	-	TGTGCCAGCAGCCCCCGGACAGGGAAGCGTGAACTGTTTTTT	CASSPRTGKRELFF
TRBV6-5	-	12	TRBJ2-3	many	TGTGCCAGCAGTACACTAGATGATACGCAGTATTTT	CASSTLDDTQYF
TRBV2	-	14	TRBJ1-1	-	TGTGCCAGCAGTGGAAAACAGCTGAACACTGAAGCTTTCTTT	CASSGKQLNTEAFF
TRBV6-5	-	15	TRBJ1-6	-	TGTGCCAGCAGTTACTCTTTAGGGGAAGGATCACCCCTCCACTTT	CASSYSLGEGSPLHF
TRBV20-1	-	15	TRBJ2-1	few	TGCAGTGCTAGAGATCTGGGGGGTTGGGATAATGAGCAGTTCTTC	CSARDLGGWDNEQFF
TRBV3-1	TRBD2	18	TRBJ2-1	few	TGTGCCAGCAGCCAAGATCTCGGCCTAGCGGGGAGCTACAATGAGCAGTTCTTC	CASSQDLGLAGSYNEQFF